One and the same sample provided the 20 T cell receptor beta chains below, sequenced in a study of HIV-infected patients and healthy controls. 400 to 550 ng RNA was reverse transcribed with alpha and beta constant-region primers. Separate chain-specific third strand synthesis with multiplexing indices produced the alpha and beta libraries. In TCRdb, the 5' RACE reads were re-called with MiXCR into one record per CDR3 protein. This table has 4,000 or so distinct CDR3 sequences, less than 9.5% appearing once. All unsorted peripheral T cells were captured because whole blood was used without fractionation. This sample comprised blood, obtained before antiretroviral therapy. The receptors were gathered from an adult with HIV infection.

This clonotype has at least ten counts. The chain combines TRBV6-5 with TRBJ2-7; TRBD2 is a possible D gene (5 bases). Trimming took 2 bases from V and 4 from J, leaving 15 bases between them. CDR3 length: 15 amino acids. CDR1 and CDR2 (germline): MNHEY, SVGAGI. The CDR3 bases are TGTGCCAGCAGTTACGGGTCCGGGATTCGGTACGAGCAGTACTTC. This translates into CASSYGSGIRYEQYF.

This clonotype was picked up many times. The V call is TRBV10-3, the J call TRBJ2-3; D possibly corresponds to TRBD1 (6 bases). Germline V lookup: CDR1 ENHRY, CDR2 SYGVKD. This CDR3 comprises 16 residues. V was trimmed by 2 bases and J by 2 bases, leaving 14 bases between them. The CDR3 is CAISEIAGANTDTQYF. The CDR3 nucleotides read TGTGCCATCAGTGAGATCGCAGGGGCCAACACAGATACGCAGTATTTT.

At least ten counts were recorded for this clonotype. The chain joins TRBV20-1 to TRBJ2-2; TRBD1 agrees at 7 bases. Germline CDR1 DFQATT, CDR2 SNEGSKA (reference sequence). This CDR3 contains 19 residues. The trim removed 0 bases at V and 7 bases at J, leaving 20 bases unmatched. In nucleotides, the CDR3 is TGCAGTGCTAGAGATCCCCTGTCAGGGGGTTTGGGTTTGGGCGGGGAGCTGTTTTTT. This codes for CSARDPLSGGLGLGGELFF.

This clonotype rates as medium-sized. The chain is built from TRBV3-1 and TRBJ1-2; a weak D match, TRBD1 (6 bases). The CDR3 loop spans 13 amino acids. Trimming shortened V by 4 bases and J by 6 bases, and 12 bases separated the two germline ends. CDR1 and CDR2 (germline): LGHDT, YNNKEL (reference sequence). In DNA form, the CDR3 reads TGTGCCAGCAGCCTTGAAGAGGGGGATGGCTACACCTTC. It is translated as CASSLEEGDGYTF.

This clonotype was counted a few times. The CDR3 nucleotides are TGTGCCAGCTCACCAACTAGCGGGGACTACAATGAGCAGTTCTTC. Its translation: CASSPTSGDYNEQFF. The genes are TRBV18 and TRBJ2-1; 10 bases are shared with TRBD2. Germline V lookup: CDR1 KGHSH, CDR2 LQKENI. J lost 3 bases, V lost 2 bases, and 1 base had no gene match. The CDR3 is made up of 15 amino acids.

Relative to its sample, this clonotype is medium-sized (0.01 to 0.1%). The rearrangement uses TRBV5-1 and TRBJ2-2; 9 nucleotides align to TRBD1. Germline V gives CDR1 SGHRS, CDR2 YFSETQ. This CDR3 has 17 residues. The trim removed 4 bases at V and 3 bases at J, leaving 10 bases unmatched. The DNA for the CDR3 is TGCGCCAGCAGCCCCCAGGGGGGACAGGGATACACCGGGGAGCTGTTTTTT. This gives the protein CASSPQGGQGYTGELFF. The full variable domain, completed using reference TRBV5-1 and TRBJ2-2, is KAGVTQTPRYLIKTRGQQVTLSCSPISGHRSVSWYQQTPGQGLQFLFEYFSETQRNKGNFPGRFSGRQFSNSRSEMNVSTLELGDSALYLCASSPQGGQGYTGELFFGEGSRLTVL.

This clonotype rates as medium-sized. The chain employs TRBV5-1 and TRBJ1-6; D is ambiguous. The CDR3 length is 13 residues. Trimming cost V 4 bases and J 7 bases, with 9 bases left between them. Germline CDR1 reads SGHRS; CDR2 reads YFSETQ. The CDR3 coding sequence is TGCGCCAGCAGCCCGGACCCCAATTCACCCCTCCACTTT. Amino acids: CASSPDPNSPLHF.

Relative to its sample, this clonotype is medium-sized. The chain combines TRBV7-2 with TRBJ2-7; TRBD2 matches at 11 bases. The J segment lost 5 bases and the V segment lost 5 bases, leaving 8 bases of the junction unmatched. Germline V gives CDR1 SGHTA, CDR2 FQGNSA. CDR3 length: 15 residues. The CDR3 region is CASSHTSGSGHEQYF. CDR3 DNA: TGTGCCAGCAGCCACACTAGCGGGAGCGGCCACGAGCAGTACTTC.

This clonotype was observed many times. This rearrangement joins TRBV29-1 to TRBJ2-4; no clear D. The ends were cut back, 4 bases at V and 6 bases at J, with 13 bases in the middle. The CDR3 extends over 13 amino acids. Germline CDR1 SQVTM, CDR2 ANQGSEA. The CDR3 nucleotides read TGCAGCGTTGTTGGCGATAGGTCAAACATTCAGTACTTC. Residues: CSVVGDRSNIQYF.

This clonotype was seen ten or more times. The CDR3 sequence is CASSLSAGGLTDTQYF. CDR3 sequence (DNA): TGTGCCAGCAGTTTATCGGCGGGGGGGCTCACAGATACGCAGTATTTT. The chain is built from TRBV27 and TRBJ2-3; 9 bases are shared with TRBD2. CDR3 length equals 16 residues. CDR1 and CDR2 from the germline V gene are MNHEY and SMNVEV (reference sequence). Trimming at V came to 0 bases and at J to 2 bases, leaving 3 bases not matched to a gene.

This clonotype is deemed medium-sized. The J gene is TRBJ1-5, the V gene TRBV12-3 or TRBV12-4; the match to TRBD1 covers 7 bases. The V gene end was trimmed by 8 bases and the J gene end by 1 base; junction bases not matched to a gene: 2. The CDR3 contains 13 residues. CDR3 in amino acids: CASHRGSNQPQHF. CDR3 nucleotide sequence: TGTGCCAGCCACAGGGGCAGCAATCAGCCCCAGCATTTT.

The CDR3 here is CSAITGTAYEQYF. The CDR3 coding sequence is TGCAGTGCTATTACCGGGACAGCTTACGAGCAGTACTTC. The chain uses TRBV20-1 and TRBJ2-7; 7 nucleotides align to TRBD1. This CDR3 spans 13 amino acids. Germline CDR1 is DFQATT and CDR2 is SNEGSKA (reference sequence). Losses at the gene ends were 4 bases for V and 4 bases for J; bases not matched to a gene: 7.

Only one count was recorded for this clonotype. The chain joins TRBV18 to TRBJ1-1; unclear D gene. The CDR3 loop spans 17 amino acids. Germline loops: CDR1 KGHSH, CDR2 LQKENI. With 1 base removed from V and 6 bases from J, the gap between germline ends came to 21 bases. The CDR3 bases are TGTGCCAGCTCACCACGGATCGACTTGAGAGGATCCCCTGAAGCTTTCTTT. Amino acids: CASSPRIDLRGSPEAFF.

The chain combines TRBV12-3 or TRBV12-4 with TRBJ2-1; D gene uncertain. V dropped 5 bases and J dropped 10 bases, with 12 bases sitting between them. The CDR3 spans 12 residues. The CDR3 nucleotides are TGTGCCAGCAGTATCAGAAGGCGCGAGCAGTTCTTC. Amino acid sequence: CASSIRRREQFF.

Many counts were recorded for this clonotype. This chain connects TRBV7-3 to TRBJ2-2; 8 bases line up with TRBD1. CDR1 is SGHTA and CDR2 is FQGTGA in the germline V gene. V gave up 1 base and J gave up 4 bases; unmatched junction bases: 11. The CDR3 length is 18 residues. DNA of the CDR3: TGTGCCAGCAGCTTAAACGGAGACGGACAGGGCCTCACCGGGGAGCTGTTTTTT. Amino acid sequence: CASSLNGDGQGLTGELFF.

The V and J genes are TRBV27 and TRBJ1-2, with D hard to call. From germline, CDR1 is MNHEY and CDR2 SMNVEV (reference sequence). The CDR3 is made up of 13 amino acids. Trimming stripped 7 bases from V and 4 bases from J, with 13 bases between. The CDR3 reads CASMDGQSYGYTF. CDR3 nucleotide sequence: TGTGCCAGCATGGACGGCCAGTCCTATGGCTACACCTTC.

By sample fraction, this clonotype is medium-sized. The chain combines TRBV3-1 with TRBJ2-1; a possible D gene is TRBD2 (6 bases). The CDR3 is 15 residues long. Germline CDR1 and CDR2: LGHDT and YNNKEL (reference sequence). Trimming took off 4 bases at V and 2 bases at J, with 12 bases between the two ends. The CDR3 nucleotides are TGTGCCAGCAGCCTAGCCGGGACTGCCTACAATGAGCAGTTCTTC. This encodes CASSLAGTAYNEQFF.

Sample share makes this clonotype medium-sized (0.01 to 0.1%). The chain combines TRBV19 with TRBJ1-5; 10 nucleotides match TRBD1. The CDR3 covers 13 residues. CDR1 is LNHDA and CDR2 is SQIVND in the germline V gene (reference sequence). The trim removed 5 bases at V and 8 bases at J, leaving 3 bases unmatched. The CDR3, as DNA: TGTGCCAGTAGTGGGACAGGGGCCGAGCCCCAGCATTTT. The encoded protein is CASSGTGAEPQHF. Combining the CDR3 with reference TRBV19 and TRBJ1-5 gives the whole variable domain DGGITQSPKYLFRKEGQNVTLSCEQNLNHDAMYWYRQDPGQGLRLIYYSQIVNDFQKGDIAEGYSVSREKKESFPLTVTSAQKNPTAFYLCASSGTGAEPQHFGDGTRLSIL.

The chain has TRBV6-6 and TRBJ2-7; maybe TRBD2 (5 bases). The CDR3 is 17 residues long. V lost 2 bases to trimming and J lost 2 bases, with 19 bases between them. CDR1 MNHNY and CDR2 SVGAGI come from the germline V gene (reference sequence). This CDR3 is CASSYPLRTRSTYEQYF. The CDR3 nucleotides read TGTGCCAGCAGTTACCCCTTGAGGACTCGGAGTACCTACGAGCAGTACTTC.

This clonotype appeared a few times. The chain joins TRBV7-6 to TRBJ1-4, with 11 bases matching TRBD1. Per the germline V gene, CDR1 is SGHVS and CDR2 is FNYEAQ. The CDR3 has 17 residues. The V and J ends lost 5 bases and 3 bases, in that order; junction bases with no gene match: 8. The CDR3 region is CASSHGTGGLANEKLFF. The CDR3 DNA sequence: TGTGCCAGCAGCCACGGGACAGGGGGTCTGGCTAATGAAAAACTGTTTTTT. Full variable domain (outside the CDR3, taken from reference TRBV7-6 and TRBJ1-4): GAGVSQSPRYKVTKRGQDVALRCDPISGHVSLYWYRQALGQGPEFLTYFNYEAQQDKSGLPNDRFSAERPEGSISTLTIQRTEQRDSAMYRCASSHGTGGLANEKLFFGSGTQLSVL.